This T cell receptor beta chain was recorded in a study of Graves' ophthalmopathy and Graves' hyperthyroidism. Study-wide results and limits: Most expanded clonotypes in thyroid above 0.001 frequency also showed up in blood.

Researchers took RNA transcripts and amplified TCR beta CDR3 regions from them. In the first round, RT-PCR was carried out with HTBI primers, and a multiplex PCR formed the second round. Via MiXCR, TCRdb re-called the multiplex PCR reads, giving one row per CDR3 protein. Here the sample spans about 240,000 distinct CDR3 sequences, 40% to 50% being singletons. From germline, CDR1 is LNHDA and CDR2 SQIVND (reference sequence). This CDR3 has 16 amino acids. The V and J ends lost 4 bases and 5 bases respectively, with 15 bases between them. Ophthalmopathy donors showed moderate-to-severe activity, CAS ≥3, NOSPECS ≥4 and a duration under 3 months. The sample holds a few counts of this clonotype. What it binds is unknown.

The chain recombines TRBV19 with TRBJ1-6; D is perhaps TRBD1 (6 bases). The sequencing sample was made of peripheral blood. The clonotype was recovered from an adult man with Graves' ophthalmopathy. CDR3 DNA: TGTGCCAGTAGTACGCGCAGGGGTATTAATAATTCACCCCTCCACTTT. The encoded protein is CASSTRRGINNSPLHF.